This paragraph covers one TCR beta chain sequence. Its antigen is currently unknown. These data belong to a study of T cell repertoires in cytomegalovirus infection. Overall study findings and caveats: Ex vivo, HLA-C-restricted CMV-specific TCR beta clonotypes prevailed over the rest of the response.

The CDR3 spans 13 residues. The V gene lost 1 base and the J gene lost 0 bases, with 4 bases spanning the gap. CDR1 SGHVT and CDR2 SQSDAQ come from the germline V gene. One entry per CDR3 protein, called by TCRdb with MiXCR from the reads. The table shows approximately 1,000,000 distinct CDR3 sequences, with roughly 31% occurring only once. This chain connects TRBV7-4 to TRBJ2-7; no clear D. Sequencing was performed on cultured CD8+ T cells from PBMCs, taken from culture after CMV antigen stimulation. The sequence was obtained from a human donor in good health (CMV status not recorded). Some clones in this sample may be carry-over from other donors' samples. CDR3 nucleotides: TGTGCCAGCAGCTTAGACCTCTCCTACGAGCAGTACGTC. Its protein product is CASSLDLSYEQYV.